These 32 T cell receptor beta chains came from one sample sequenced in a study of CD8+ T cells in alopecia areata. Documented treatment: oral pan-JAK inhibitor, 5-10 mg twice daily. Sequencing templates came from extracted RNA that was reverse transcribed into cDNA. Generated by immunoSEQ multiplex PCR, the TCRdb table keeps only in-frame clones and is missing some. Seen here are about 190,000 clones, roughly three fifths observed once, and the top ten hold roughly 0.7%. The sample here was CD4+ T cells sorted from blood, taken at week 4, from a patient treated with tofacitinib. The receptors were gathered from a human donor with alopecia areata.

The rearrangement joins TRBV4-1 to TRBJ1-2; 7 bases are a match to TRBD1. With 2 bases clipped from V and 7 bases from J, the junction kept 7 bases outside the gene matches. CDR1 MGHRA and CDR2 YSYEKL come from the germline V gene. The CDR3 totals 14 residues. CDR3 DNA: TGCGCCAGCAGCCAACCAGACAGGGACGGTGGCTACACCTTC. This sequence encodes CASSQPDRDGGYTF.

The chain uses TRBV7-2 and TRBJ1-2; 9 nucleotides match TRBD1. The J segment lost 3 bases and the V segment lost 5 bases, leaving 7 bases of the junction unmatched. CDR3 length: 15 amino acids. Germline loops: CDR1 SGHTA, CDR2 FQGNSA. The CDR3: CASSLNRGRYYGYTF. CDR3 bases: TGTGCCAGCAGCCTAAACAGGGGGCGGTACTATGGCTACACCTTC.

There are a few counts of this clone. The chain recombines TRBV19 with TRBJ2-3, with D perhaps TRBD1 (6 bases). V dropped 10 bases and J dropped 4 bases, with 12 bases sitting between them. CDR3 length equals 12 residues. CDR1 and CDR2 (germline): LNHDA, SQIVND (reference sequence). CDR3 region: CATTGSPDTQYF. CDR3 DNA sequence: TGTGCCACCACAGGGTCACCAGATACGCAGTATTTT.

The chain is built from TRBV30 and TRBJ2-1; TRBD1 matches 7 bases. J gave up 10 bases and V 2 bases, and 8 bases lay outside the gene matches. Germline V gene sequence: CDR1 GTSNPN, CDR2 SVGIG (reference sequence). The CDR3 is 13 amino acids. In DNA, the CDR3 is TGTGCCTGGAGTACCAGGGGGTTACCGGAGCAGTTCTTC. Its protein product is CAWSTRGLPEQFF.

The DNA of the CDR3 is TGTGCCAGCAGCTTACAGGGGTCAAGCTCCTACAATGAGCAGTTCTTC. This sequence encodes CASSLQGSSSYNEQFF. The rearrangement joins TRBV7-3 to TRBJ2-1; a weak D match, TRBD1 (6 bases). The germline gives CDR1 SGHTA, CDR2 FQGTGA. This CDR3 comprises 16 residues. Deletions cut 2 bases from V and 0 bases from J, with 11 bases between.

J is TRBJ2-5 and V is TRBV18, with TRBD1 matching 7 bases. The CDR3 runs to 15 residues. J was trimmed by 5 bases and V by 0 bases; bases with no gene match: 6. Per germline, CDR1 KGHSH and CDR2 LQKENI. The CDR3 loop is CASSPPAGQAETQYF. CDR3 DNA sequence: TGTGCCAGCTCACCACCGGCCGGACAGGCGGAGACCCAGTACTTC.

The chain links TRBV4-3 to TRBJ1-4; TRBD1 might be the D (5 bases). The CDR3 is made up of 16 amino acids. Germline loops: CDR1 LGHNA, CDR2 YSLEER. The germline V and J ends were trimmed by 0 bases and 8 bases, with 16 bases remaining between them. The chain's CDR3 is CASSQDRQGGKEKLFF. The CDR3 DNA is TGCGCCAGCAGCCAAGATCGTCAGGGCGGGAAGGAAAAACTGTTTTTT.

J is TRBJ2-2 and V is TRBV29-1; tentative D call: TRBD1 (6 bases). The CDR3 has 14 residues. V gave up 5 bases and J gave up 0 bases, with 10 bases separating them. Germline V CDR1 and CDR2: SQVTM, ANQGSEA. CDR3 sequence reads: CSVPRDTNTGELFF. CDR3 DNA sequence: TGCAGCGTTCCCCGGGACACGAACACCGGGGAGCTGTTTTTT.

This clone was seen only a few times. The CDR3 here is CSVAKMEGLDEAFF. CDR3 sequence (DNA): TGCAGCGTTGCCAAGATGGAGGGACTCGACGAAGCTTTCTTT. This rearrangement joins TRBV29-1 to TRBJ1-1, with a weak D call TRBD1 (5 bases). CDR1 is SQVTM and CDR2 is ANQGSEA in the germline V gene. Between the trimmed V and J ends, which lost 4 bases and 8 bases, there was a span of 20 bases. The CDR3 is made up of 14 amino acids. The full variable domain, in which reference TRBV29-1 and TRBJ1-1 provide the parts outside the CDR3, is SAVISQKPSRDICQRGTSLTIQCQVDSQVTMMFWYRQQPGQSLTLIATANQGSEATYESGFVIDKFPISRPNLTFSTLTVSNMSPEDSSIYLCSVAKMEGLDEAFFGQGTRLTVV.

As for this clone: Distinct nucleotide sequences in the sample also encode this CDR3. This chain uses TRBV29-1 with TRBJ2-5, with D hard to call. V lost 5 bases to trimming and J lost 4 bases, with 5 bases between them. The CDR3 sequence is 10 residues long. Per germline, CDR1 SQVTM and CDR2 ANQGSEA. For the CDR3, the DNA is TGCAGCGTTCGGATAGAGACCCAGTACTTC. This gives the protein CSVRIETQYF.

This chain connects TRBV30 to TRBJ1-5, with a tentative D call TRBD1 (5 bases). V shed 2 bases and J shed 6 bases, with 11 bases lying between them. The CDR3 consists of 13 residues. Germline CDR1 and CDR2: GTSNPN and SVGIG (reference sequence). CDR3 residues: CAWSHGGFQPQHF. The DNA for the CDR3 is TGTGCCTGGAGTCACGGGGGGTTTCAGCCCCAGCATTTT.

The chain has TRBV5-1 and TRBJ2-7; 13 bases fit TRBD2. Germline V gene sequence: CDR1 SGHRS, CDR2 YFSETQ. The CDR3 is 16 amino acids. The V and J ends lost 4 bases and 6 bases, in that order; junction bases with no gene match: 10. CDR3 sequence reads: CASSPTGLAGMGEQYF. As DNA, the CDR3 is TGCGCCAGCAGCCCGACGGGACTAGCGGGAATGGGCGAGCAGTACTTC.

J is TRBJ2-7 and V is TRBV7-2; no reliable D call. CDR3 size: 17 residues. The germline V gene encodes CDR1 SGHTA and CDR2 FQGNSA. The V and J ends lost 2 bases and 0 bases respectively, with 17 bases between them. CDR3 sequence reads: CASSLIGGQAISYEQYF. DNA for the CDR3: TGTGCCAGCAGCTTAATTGGTGGTCAGGCCATCTCCTACGAGCAGTACTTC.

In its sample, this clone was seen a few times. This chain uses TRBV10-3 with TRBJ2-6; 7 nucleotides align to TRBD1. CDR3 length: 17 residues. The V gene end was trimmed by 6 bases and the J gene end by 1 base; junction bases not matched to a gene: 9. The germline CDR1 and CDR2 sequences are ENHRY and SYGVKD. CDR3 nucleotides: TGTGCCATCAGCCGAGAAGAACAGGGGTCTGGGGCCAACGTCCTGACTTTC. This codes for CAISREEQGSGANVLTF.

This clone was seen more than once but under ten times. CDR3 sequence: CASSSGRFVDGYTF. CDR3 bases: TGTGCCAGCAGTTCAGGGAGGTTTGTGGATGGCTACACCTTC. This rearrangement joins TRBV27 to TRBJ1-2, with D possibly TRBD1 on 5 matching bases. The CDR3 sequence is 14 residues long. The germline V gene has CDR1 MNHEY and CDR2 SMNVEV (reference sequence). Trimming removed 4 bases at V and 6 bases at J, with 15 bases between.

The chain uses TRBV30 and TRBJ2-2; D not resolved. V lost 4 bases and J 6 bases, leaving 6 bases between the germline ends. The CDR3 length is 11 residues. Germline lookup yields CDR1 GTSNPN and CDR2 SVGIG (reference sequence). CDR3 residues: CAWIFSGELFF. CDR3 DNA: TGTGCCTGGATATTCTCCGGGGAGCTGTTTTTT.

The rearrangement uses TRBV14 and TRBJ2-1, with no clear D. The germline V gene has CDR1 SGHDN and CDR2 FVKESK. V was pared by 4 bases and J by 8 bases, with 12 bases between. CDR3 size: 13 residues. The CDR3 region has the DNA TGTGCCAGCAGCCTTAAAAGGAGTTATGAGCAGTTCTTC. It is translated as CASSLKRSYEQFF.

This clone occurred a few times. The CDR3 here is CAWSVLGQLGSGYTF. CDR3 in DNA: TGTGCCTGGAGTGTACTGGGACAGTTGGGCAGTGGCTACACCTTC. V and J are TRBV30 and TRBJ1-2, with 7 nucleotides matching TRBD1. The CDR3 is 15 residues long. Trimming removed 0 bases from V and 7 bases from J; junction bases left unmatched: 11. Germline V lookup: CDR1 GTSNPN, CDR2 SVGIG (reference sequence).

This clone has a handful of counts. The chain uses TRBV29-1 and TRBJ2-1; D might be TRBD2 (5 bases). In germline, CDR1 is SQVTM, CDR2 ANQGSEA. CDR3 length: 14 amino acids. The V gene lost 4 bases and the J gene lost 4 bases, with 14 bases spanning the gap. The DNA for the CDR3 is TGCAGCGTTGTTCCAGCGGCACTATACAATGAGCAGTTCTTC. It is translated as CSVVPAALYNEQFF.

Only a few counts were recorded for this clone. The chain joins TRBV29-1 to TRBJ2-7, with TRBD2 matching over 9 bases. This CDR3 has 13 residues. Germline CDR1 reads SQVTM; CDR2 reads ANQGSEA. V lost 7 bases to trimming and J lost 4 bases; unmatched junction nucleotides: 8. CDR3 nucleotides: TGCAGCGCAATAGCGGGAGCGGGTTACGAGCAGTACTTC. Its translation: CSAIAGAGYEQYF.

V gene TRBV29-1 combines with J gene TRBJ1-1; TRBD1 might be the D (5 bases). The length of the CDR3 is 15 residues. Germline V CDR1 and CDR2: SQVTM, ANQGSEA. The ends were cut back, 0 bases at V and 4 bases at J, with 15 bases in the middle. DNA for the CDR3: TGCAGCGTTGAAGATACGGCAGGGAGTACCACTGAAGCTTTCTTT. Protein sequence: CSVEDTAGSTTEAFF.

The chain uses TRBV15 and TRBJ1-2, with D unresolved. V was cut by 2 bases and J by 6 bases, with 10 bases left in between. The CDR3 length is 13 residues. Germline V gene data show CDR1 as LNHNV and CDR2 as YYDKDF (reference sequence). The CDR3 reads CATSRTTENGYTF. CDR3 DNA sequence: TGTGCCACCAGCAGAACTACAGAGAATGGCTACACCTTC.

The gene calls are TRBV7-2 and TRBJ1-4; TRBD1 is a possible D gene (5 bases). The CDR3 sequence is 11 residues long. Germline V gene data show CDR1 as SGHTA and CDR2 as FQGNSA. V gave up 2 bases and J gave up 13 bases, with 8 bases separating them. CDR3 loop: CASSLQGGLFF. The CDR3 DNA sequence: TGTGCCAGCAGCTTACAGGGAGGACTGTTTTTT.

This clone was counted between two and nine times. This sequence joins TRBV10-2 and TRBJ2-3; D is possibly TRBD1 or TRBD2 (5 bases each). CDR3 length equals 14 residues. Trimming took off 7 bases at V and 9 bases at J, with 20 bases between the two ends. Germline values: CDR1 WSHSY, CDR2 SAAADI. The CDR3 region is CASIAATVEGTQYF. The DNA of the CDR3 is TGCGCCAGCATTGCAGCGACCGTCGAGGGGACGCAGTATTTT.

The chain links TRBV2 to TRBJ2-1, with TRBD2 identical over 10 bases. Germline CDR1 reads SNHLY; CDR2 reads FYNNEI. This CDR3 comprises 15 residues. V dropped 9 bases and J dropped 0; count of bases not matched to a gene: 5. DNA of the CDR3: TGTGCCAGTTGGACTAGCGGCGACTCCTACAATGAGCAGTTCTTC. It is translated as CASWTSGDSYNEQFF.

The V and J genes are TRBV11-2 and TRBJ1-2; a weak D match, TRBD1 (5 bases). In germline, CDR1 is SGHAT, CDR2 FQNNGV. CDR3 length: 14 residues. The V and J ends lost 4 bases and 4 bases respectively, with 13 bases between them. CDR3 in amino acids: CASSSRVMPYGYTF. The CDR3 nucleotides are TGTGCCAGCAGCTCCAGGGTCATGCCCTATGGCTACACCTTC.

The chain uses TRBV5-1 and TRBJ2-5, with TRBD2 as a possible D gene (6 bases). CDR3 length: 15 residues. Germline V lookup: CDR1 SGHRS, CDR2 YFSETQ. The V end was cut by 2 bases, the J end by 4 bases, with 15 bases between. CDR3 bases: TGCGCCAGCAGCTTCGACGGGAGAGTTCGAGAGACCCAGTACTTC. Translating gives CASSFDGRVRETQYF.

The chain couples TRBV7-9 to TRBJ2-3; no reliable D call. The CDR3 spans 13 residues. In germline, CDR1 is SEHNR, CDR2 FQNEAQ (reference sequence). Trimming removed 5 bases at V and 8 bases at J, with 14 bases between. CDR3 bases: TGTGCCAGCAGCCCCCGGGCCTCCGGTACGCAGTATTTT. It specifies CASSPRASGTQYF.

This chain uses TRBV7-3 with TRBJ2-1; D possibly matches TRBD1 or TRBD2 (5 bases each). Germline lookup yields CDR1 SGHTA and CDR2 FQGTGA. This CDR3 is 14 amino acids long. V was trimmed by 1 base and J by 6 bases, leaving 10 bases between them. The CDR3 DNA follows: TGTGCCAGCAGCTTAAAGGCCGGGACCAATGAGCAGTTCTTC. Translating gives CASSLKAGTNEQFF.

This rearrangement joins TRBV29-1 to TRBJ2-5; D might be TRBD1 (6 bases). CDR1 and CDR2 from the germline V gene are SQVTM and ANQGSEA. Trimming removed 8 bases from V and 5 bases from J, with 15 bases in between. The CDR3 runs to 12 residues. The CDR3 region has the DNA TGCAGCTTCCCCAGGGGTTACGAGACCCAGTACTTC. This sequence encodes CSFPRGYETQYF.

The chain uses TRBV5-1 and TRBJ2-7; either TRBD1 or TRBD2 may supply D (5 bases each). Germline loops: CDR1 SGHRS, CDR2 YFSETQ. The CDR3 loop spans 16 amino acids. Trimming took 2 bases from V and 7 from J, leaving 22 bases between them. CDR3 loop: CASSLIDSGYLREQYF. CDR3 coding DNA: TGCGCCAGCAGCTTAATCGACAGCGGATACCTACGGGAGCAGTACTTC.

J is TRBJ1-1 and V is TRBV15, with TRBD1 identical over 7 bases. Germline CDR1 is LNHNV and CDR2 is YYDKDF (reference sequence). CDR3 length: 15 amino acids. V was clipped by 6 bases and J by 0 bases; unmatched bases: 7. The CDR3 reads CATSRPGTVNTEAFF. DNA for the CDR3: TGTGCCACCAGTCGGCCTGGGACAGTGAACACTGAAGCTTTCTTT.